The source of this T cell receptor (beta chain) is a study of T cells in Graves' hyperthyroidism and ophthalmopathy. Findings and limits, study-wide: Most clonotypes expanded in thyroid above 0.001 were likewise present in blood.

In this sample, this clonotype turned up many times. What it recognizes is unknown. CDR3 length: 13 amino acids. The V gene lost 3 bases and the J gene lost 6 bases, with 11 bases spanning the gap. Germline V gene lookup returns CDR1 SGHAT and CDR2 FQDESV (reference sequence). Amplification of TCR beta CDR3 regions used RNA as the template. During a first-round RT-PCR of the TCR CDR3, the HTBI primer set was used. One entry per CDR3 protein results from TCRdb running MiXCR on the multiplex PCR reads. Of about 720,000 distinct CDR3 sequences in the sample, under 20% were seen once. Sequenced sample: blood. This receptor was taken from a woman in her 50s with Graves' hyperthyroidism that later progressed to Graves' ophthalmopathy. The chain is built from TRBV11-1 and TRBJ1-1; TRBD1 might be the D (5 bases). For the CDR3, the DNA is TGTGCCAGCAGCTTCATCGGAGGGGCTGAAGCTTTCTTT. This codes for CASSFIGGAEAFF. The complete variable domain, with remaining parts taken from reference TRBV11-1 and TRBJ1-1, reads EAEVAQSPRYKITEKSQAVAFWCDPISGHATLYWYRQILGQGPELLVQFQDESVVDDSQLPKDRFSAERLKGVDSTLKIQPAELGDSAMYLCASSFIGGAEAFFGQGTRLTVV.